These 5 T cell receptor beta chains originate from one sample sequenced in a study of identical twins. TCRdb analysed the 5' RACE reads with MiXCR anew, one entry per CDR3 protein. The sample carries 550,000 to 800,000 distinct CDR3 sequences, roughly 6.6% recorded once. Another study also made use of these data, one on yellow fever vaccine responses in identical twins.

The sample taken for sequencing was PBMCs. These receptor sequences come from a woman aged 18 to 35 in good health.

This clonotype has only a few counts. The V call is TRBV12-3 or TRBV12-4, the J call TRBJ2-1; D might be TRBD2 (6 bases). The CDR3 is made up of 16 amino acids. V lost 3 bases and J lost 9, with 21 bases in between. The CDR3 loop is CASSFGTGAGRFEQFF. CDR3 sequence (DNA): TGTGCCAGCAGTTTTGGGACTGGGGCGGGGCGGTTTGAGCAGTTCTTC.

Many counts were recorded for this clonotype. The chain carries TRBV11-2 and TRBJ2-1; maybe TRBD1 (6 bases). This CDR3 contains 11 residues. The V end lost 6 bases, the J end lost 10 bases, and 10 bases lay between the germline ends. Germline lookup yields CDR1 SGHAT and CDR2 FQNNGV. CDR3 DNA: TGTGCCAGCAGGAAAGGGACAGAGCAGTTCTTC. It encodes CASRKGTEQFF.

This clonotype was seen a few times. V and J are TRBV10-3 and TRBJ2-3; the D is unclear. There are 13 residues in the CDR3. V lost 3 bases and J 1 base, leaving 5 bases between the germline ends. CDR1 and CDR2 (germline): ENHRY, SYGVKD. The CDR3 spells CAISDTRTDTQYF. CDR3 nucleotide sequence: TGTGCCATCAGTGATACCCGCACAGATACGCAGTATTTT.

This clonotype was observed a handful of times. CDR3 in amino acids: CSVLSGTPSSTDTQYF. CDR3 nucleotides: TGCAGCGTCCTTTCTGGGACACCCTCAAGTACAGATACGCAGTATTTT. V gene TRBV29-1 combines with J gene TRBJ2-3; D is possibly TRBD1 (6 bases). The CDR3 is 16 amino acids. In germline, CDR1 is SQVTM, CDR2 ANQGSEA. The V gene lost 6 bases and the J gene lost 3 bases, with 22 bases spanning the gap.

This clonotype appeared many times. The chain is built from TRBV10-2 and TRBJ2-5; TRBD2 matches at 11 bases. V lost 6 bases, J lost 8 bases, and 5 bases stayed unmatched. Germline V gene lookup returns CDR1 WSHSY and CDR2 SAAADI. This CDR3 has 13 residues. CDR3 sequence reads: CASRILAGETQYF. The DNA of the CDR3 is TGCGCCAGCAGGATACTAGCGGGAGAAACCCAGTACTTC.